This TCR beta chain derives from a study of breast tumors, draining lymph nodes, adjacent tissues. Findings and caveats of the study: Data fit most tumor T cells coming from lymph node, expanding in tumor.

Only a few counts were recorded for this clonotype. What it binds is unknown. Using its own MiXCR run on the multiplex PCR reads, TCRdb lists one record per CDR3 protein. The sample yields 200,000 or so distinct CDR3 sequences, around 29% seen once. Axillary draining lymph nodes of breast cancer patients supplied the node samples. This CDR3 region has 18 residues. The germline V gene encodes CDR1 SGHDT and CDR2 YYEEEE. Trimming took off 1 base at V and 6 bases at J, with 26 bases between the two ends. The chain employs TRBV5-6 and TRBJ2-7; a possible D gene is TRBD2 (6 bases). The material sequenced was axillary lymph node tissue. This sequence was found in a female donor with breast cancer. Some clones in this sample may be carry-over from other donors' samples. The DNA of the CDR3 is TGTGCCAGCAGCTTGTTGACTACCTCGGGACGGAGGGACGGCGAGCAGTACTTC. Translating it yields CASSLLTTSGRRDGEQYF.